What follows describes a single TCR beta chain. The source of the sample is a study of blood T cell repertoires in COVID-19. Looking at the study overall: The United States, Italy and Spain supplied acute and convalescent COVID-19 samples.

The table came from immunoSEQ multiplex PCR; TCRdb's copy has only in-frame clones and leaves some out. The table records approximately 200,000 clones, about 86% of them present only once. Germline V gene data show CDR1 as LGHDT and CDR2 as YNNKEL (reference sequence). The trim removed 4 bases at V and 1 base at J, leaving 5 bases unmatched. The CDR3 has 15 amino acids. Participants were aged about 18 to 89 years from 24 US areas. The receptor comes from a woman aged 35 to 49 with acute COVID-19. This sequence joins TRBV3-1 (or the pseudogene TRBV3-2) and TRBJ2-3, with 7 nucleotides matching TRBD2. The specimen sequenced was PBMCs or T cells enriched from blood (not recorded which). CDR3 in DNA: TGTGCCAGCAGCCTGGTAGCGGGCGGCACAGATACGCAGTATTTT. Protein product: CASSLVAGGTDTQYF.